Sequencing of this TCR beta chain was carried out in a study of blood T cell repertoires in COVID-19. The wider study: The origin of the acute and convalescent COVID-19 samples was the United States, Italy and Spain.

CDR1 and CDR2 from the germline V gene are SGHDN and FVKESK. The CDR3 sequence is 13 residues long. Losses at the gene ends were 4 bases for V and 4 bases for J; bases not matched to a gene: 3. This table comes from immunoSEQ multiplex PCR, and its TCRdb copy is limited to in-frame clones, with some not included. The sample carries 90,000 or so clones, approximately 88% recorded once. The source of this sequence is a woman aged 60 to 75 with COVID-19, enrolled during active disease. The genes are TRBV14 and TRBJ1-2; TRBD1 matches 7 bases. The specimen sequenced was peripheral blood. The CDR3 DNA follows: TGTGCCAGCAGCCCGACAGGGTTCTATGGCTACACCTTC. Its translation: CASSPTGFYGYTF.